The 12 T cell receptor beta chains below were found in one sample sequenced in a study of early T cells in non-severe SARS-CoV-2 infection. Via MiXCR, TCRdb re-called the 5' RACE reads, giving one row per CDR3 protein. The top ten clones hold about 16% of a sample with tens of thousands of distinct CDR3 sequences, around 12% of them seen once. The material sequenced was whole blood, taken at baseline. These receptors all stem from an adult who was a healthcare worker with PCR-confirmed SARS-CoV-2 infection or an uninfected control (not recorded which). The donor label of this sample is uncertain.

This clonotype was detected a few times. The V gene is TRBV4-3, the J gene TRBJ2-7; possible D gene TRBD2, 6 bases. Trimming took 3 bases from V and 2 from J, leaving 11 bases between them. Germline V gene lookup returns CDR1 LGHNA and CDR2 YSLEER. This CDR3 has 14 amino acids. The CDR3 loop reads CASSQGLVPYEQYF. As DNA, the CDR3 is TGCGCCAGCAGCCAGGGACTGGTTCCCTACGAGCAGTACTTC.

The V call is TRBV7-2, the J call TRBJ2-1; unclear D gene. The germline V gene has CDR1 SGHTA and CDR2 FQGNSA. CDR3 length: 12 amino acids. V lost 2 bases and J lost 10, with 9 bases in between. CDR3 region: CASSLISSEQFF. The CDR3 nucleotides read TGTGCCAGCAGCTTAATTAGTAGCGAGCAGTTCTTC.

A few counts support this clonotype. The chain is built from TRBV11-3 and TRBJ1-2; D gene unclear. This CDR3 has 12 amino acids. The germline V gene encodes CDR1 SGHNT and CDR2 YENEEA. V was shortened by 0 bases and J by 7 bases, with 6 bases between the two germline ends. The CDR3 DNA reads as TGTGCCAGCAGCTTAGACGGACGTGGCTACACCTTC. It specifies CASSLDGRGYTF.

This clonotype was recorded at least ten times. The junction departs from germline at one end; a sequencing error may be responsible. The J gene is TRBJ1-2, the V gene TRBV6-1; D uncertain. Germline loops: CDR1 MNHNS, CDR2 SASEGT. The CDR3 is made up of 15 amino acids. The CDR3 region is CASSEGPGINYGHTF. As DNA, the CDR3 is TGTGCCAGCTCCGAGGGCCCGGGAATTAACTATGGCCACACCTTC.

In this sample, this clonotype turned up a few times. CDR3 bases: TGTGCCAGCACTGTGAGCGGGGGGTCCAATGAGCAGTTCTTC. This sequence encodes CASTVSGGSNEQFF. This chain joins TRBV7-9 and TRBJ2-1; 9 bases fit TRBD2. Per the germline V gene, CDR1 is SEHNR and CDR2 is FQNEAQ (reference sequence). The CDR3 contains 14 residues. Losses at the gene ends were 7 bases for V and 6 bases for J; bases not matched to a gene: 7.

The chain employs TRBV5-1 and TRBJ2-5, with 7 positions matching TRBD2. The germline CDR1 and CDR2 sequences are SGHRS and YFSETQ. This CDR3 region has 16 residues. J was trimmed by 3 bases and V by 0 bases; bases with no gene match: 8. The CDR3 sequence is CASSLAPGGSKETQYF. CDR3 coding DNA: TGCGCCAGCAGCTTGGCCCCGGGGGGATCCAAAGAGACCCAGTACTTC.

This clonotype was found a few times. V usage is TRBV2 and J usage is TRBJ1-5; 9 bases are a match to TRBD1. The CDR3 contains 17 residues. The germline CDR1 and CDR2 sequences are SNHLY and FYNNEI. V lost 7 bases and J lost 7; bases outside the gene matches: 17. The DNA of the CDR3 is TGTGCCAGCATCCCGAACCGGGACAGGGAGGGTTGGCAGCCCCAGCATTTT. Amino acid sequence: CASIPNRDREGWQPQHF. The entire variable domain, with the rest obtained from reference TRBV2 and TRBJ1-5, is as follows: EPEVTQTPSHQVTQMGQEVILRCVPISNHLYFYWYRQILGQKVEFLVSFYNNEISEKSEIFDDQFSVERPDGSNFTLKIRSTKLEDSAMYFCASIPNRDREGWQPQHFGDGTRLSIL.

In its sample, this clonotype was seen a few times. This chain connects TRBV6-2 or TRBV6-3 to TRBJ2-7; no firm D call. Germline V gene data show CDR1 as MNHEY and CDR2 as SVGEGT. This CDR3 has 12 residues. V shed 4 bases and J shed 3 bases, with 7 bases lying between them. CDR3 region: CASSSAVYEQYF. The CDR3 DNA reads TGTGCCAGCAGTTCGGCCGTCTACGAGCAGTACTTC.

The V call is TRBV4-3, the J call TRBJ2-1; 7 bases match TRBD1. In germline, CDR1 is LGHNA, CDR2 YSLEER. Trimming cost V 4 bases and J 5 bases; bases outside gene matches: 8. The CDR3 loop spans 15 amino acids. DNA for the CDR3: TGCGCCAGCAGCCCCGGGACAGCGATCAACAATGAGCAGTTCTTC. This sequence encodes CASSPGTAINNEQFF.

This chain connects TRBV4-1 to TRBJ2-7, with TRBD1 identical over 9 bases. Trimming removed 1 base from V and 6 bases from J; junction bases left unmatched: 10. The CDR3 totals 16 residues. Per the germline V gene, CDR1 is MGHRA and CDR2 is YSYEKL. CDR3 sequence: CASSQGPGQGGSEQYF. The CDR3 DNA is TGCGCCAGCAGCCAAGGACCGGGACAGGGTGGGAGCGAGCAGTACTTC.

This clonotype occurred a few times. In nucleotides, the CDR3 is TGTGCCAGCAGCTTGGACGGGGGAGGCTCCTACGAGCAGTACTTC. Protein sequence: CASSLDGGGSYEQYF. This chain connects TRBV5-4 to TRBJ2-7, with D possibly matching TRBD2 (6 bases). The length of the CDR3 is 15 residues. V shed 0 bases and J shed 0 bases, with 10 bases lying between them. Germline loops: CDR1 SGHNT, CDR2 YYREEE (reference sequence).

CDR3 amino acids: CASERGGNEQYF. The CDR3, as DNA: TGTGCCAGCGAAAGAGGGGGGAACGAGCAGTACTTC. The rearrangement links TRBV7-9 to TRBJ2-7; possibly TRBD1 or TRBD2 for D (6 bases each). Germline CDR1 is SEHNR and CDR2 is FQNEAQ (reference sequence). The CDR3 totals 12 residues. V was trimmed by 8 bases and J by 5 bases, leaving 13 bases between them.